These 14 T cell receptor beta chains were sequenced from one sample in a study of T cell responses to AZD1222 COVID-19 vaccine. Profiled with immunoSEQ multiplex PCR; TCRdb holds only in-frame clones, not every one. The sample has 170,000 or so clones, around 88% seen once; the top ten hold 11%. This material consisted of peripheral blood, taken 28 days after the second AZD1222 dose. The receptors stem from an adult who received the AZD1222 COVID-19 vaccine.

The CDR3 is CASSQAPGRGETQYF. CDR3 in DNA: TGTGCCAGCAGCCAAGCTCCAGGCCGAGGGGAGACCCAGTACTTC. The rearrangement uses TRBV14 and TRBJ2-5, with a weak D call TRBD2 (5 bases). The CDR3 loop spans 15 amino acids. Germline V gives CDR1 SGHDN, CDR2 FVKESK. Trimming pared 1 base from V and 5 bases from J, leaving 14 bases between.

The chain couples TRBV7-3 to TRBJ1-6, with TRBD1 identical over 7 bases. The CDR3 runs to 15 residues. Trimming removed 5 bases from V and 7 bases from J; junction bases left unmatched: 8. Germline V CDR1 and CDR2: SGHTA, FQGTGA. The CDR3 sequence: CASSRTGQDNSPLHF. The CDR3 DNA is TGTGCCAGCAGCCGTACTGGACAGGACAATTCACCCCTCCACTTT.

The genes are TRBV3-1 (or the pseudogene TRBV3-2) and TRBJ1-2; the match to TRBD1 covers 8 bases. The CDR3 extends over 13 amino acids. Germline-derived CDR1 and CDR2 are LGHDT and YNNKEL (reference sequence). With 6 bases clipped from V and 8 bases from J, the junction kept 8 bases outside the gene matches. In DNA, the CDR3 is TGTGCCAGCAGAACGACAGGGGAACGAGGCTACACCTTC. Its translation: CASRTTGERGYTF.

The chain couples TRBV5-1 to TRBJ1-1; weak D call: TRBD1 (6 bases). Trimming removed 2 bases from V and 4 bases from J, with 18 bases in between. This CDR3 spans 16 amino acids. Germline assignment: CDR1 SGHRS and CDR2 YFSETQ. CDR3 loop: CASSLAGTQLATEAFF. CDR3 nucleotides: TGCGCCAGCAGCTTAGCGGGGACACAGCTTGCCACTGAAGCTTTCTTT.

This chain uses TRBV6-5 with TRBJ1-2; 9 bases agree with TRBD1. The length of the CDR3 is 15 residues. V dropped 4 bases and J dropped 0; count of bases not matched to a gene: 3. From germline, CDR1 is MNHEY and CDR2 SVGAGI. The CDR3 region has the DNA TGTGCCAGCAGTTTGGACAGGGGTACTAACTATGGCTACACCTTC. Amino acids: CASSLDRGTNYGYTF.

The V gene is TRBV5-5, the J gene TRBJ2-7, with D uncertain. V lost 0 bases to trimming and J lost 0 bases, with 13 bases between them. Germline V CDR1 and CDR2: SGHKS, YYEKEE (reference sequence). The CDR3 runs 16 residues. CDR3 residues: CASSLVPARSSYEQYF. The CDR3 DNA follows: TGTGCCAGCAGCTTGGTCCCAGCGCGGAGCTCCTACGAGCAGTACTTC.

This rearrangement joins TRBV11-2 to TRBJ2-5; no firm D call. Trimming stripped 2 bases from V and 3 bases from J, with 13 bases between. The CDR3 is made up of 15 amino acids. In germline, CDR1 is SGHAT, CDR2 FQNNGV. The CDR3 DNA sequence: TGTGCCAGCAGCTTACTTGGATCGGCGGAAGAGACCCAGTACTTC. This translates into CASSLLGSAEETQYF.

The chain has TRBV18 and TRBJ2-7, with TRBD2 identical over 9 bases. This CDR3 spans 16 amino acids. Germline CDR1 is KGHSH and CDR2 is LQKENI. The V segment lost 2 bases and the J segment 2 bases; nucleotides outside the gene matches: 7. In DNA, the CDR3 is TGTGCCAGCTCACCAGCAGCTAGCGGGGCAACCTACGAGCAGTACTTC. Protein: CASSPAASGATYEQYF.

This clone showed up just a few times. The CDR3 spells CASSMETGQGRYEQYF. Here the CDR3 DNA reads TGTGCCAGTAGTATGGAAACGGGACAGGGAAGGTACGAGCAGTACTTC. This chain joins TRBV19 and TRBJ2-7; 9 bases are a match to TRBD1. Trimming removed 3 bases from V and 4 bases from J; junction bases left unmatched: 10. Germline V gene lookup returns CDR1 LNHDA and CDR2 SQIVND (reference sequence). This CDR3 is built from 16 residues.

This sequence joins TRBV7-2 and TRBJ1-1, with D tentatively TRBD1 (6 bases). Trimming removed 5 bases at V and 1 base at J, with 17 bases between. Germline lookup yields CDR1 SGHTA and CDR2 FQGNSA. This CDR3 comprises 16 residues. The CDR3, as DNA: TGTGCCAGCAGCGACGAAATTGGGGGACAGAACACTGAAGCTTTCTTT. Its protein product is CASSDEIGGQNTEAFF.

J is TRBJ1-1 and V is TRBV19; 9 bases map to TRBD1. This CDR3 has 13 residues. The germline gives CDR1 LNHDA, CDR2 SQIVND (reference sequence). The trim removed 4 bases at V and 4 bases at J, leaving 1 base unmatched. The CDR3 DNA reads TGTGCCAGTAGTACGGACAGGGGCACTGAAGCTTTCTTT. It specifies CASSTDRGTEAFF. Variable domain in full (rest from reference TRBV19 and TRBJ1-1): DGGITQSPKYLFRKEGQNVTLSCEQNLNHDAMYWYRQDPGQGLRLIYYSQIVNDFQKGDIAEGYSVSREKKESFPLTVTSAQKNPTAFYLCASSTDRGTEAFFGQGTRLTVV.

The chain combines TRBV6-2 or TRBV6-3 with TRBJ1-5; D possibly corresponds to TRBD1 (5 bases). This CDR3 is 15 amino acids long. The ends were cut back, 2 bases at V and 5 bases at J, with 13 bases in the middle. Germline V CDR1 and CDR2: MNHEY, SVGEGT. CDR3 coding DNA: TGTGCCAGCAGTTACAAGGGGTTTGTGCATCAGCCCCAGCATTTT. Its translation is CASSYKGFVHQPQHF.

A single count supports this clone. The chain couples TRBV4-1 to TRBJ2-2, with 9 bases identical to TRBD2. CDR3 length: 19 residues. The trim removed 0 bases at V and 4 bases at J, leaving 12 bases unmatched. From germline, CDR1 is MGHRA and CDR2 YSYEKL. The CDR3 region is CASSQDRPRGGAGTGELFF. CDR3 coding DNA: TGCGCCAGCAGCCAAGATCGTCCTCGCGGGGGGGCGGGCACCGGGGAGCTGTTTTTT.

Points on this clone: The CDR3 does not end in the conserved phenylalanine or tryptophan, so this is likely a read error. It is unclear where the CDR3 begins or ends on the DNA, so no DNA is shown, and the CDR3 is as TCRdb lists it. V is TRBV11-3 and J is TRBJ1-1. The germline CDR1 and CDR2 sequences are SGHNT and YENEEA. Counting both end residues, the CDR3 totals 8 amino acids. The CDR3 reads CASSLVKG.